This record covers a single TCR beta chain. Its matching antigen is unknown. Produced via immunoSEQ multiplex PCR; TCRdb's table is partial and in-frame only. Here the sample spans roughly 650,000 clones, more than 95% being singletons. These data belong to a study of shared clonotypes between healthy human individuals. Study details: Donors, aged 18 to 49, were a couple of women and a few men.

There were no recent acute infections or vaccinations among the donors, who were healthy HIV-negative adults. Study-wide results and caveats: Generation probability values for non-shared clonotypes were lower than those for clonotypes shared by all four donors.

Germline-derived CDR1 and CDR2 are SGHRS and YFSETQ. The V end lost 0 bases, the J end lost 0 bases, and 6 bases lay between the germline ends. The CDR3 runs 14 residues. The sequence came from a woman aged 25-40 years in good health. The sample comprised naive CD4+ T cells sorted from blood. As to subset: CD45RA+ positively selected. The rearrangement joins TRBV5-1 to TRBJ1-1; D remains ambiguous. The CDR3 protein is CASSLVSVNTEAFF. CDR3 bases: TGCGCCAGCAGCTTGGTGTCAGTGAACACTGAAGCTTTCTTT. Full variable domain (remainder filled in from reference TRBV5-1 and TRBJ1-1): KAGVTQTPRYLIKTRGQQVTLSCSPISGHRSVSWYQQTPGQGLQFLFEYFSETQRNKGNFPGRFSGRQFSNSRSEMNVSTLELGDSALYLCASSLVSVNTEAFFGQGTRLTVV.